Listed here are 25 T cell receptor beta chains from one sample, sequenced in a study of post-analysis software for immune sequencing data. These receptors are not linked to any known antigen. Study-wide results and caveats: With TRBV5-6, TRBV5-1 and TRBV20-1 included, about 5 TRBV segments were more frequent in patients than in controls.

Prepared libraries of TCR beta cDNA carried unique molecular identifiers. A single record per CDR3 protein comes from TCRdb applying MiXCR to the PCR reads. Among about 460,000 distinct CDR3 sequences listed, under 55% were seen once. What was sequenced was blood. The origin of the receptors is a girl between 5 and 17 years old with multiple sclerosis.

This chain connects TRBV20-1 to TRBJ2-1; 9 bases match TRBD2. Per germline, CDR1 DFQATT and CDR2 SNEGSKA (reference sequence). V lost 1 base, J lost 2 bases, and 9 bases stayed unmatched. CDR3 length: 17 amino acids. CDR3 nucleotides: TGCAGTGCTAGAGGGACTAGCGCAATACCGGCCTACAATGAGCAGTTCTTC. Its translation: CSARGTSAIPAYNEQFF.

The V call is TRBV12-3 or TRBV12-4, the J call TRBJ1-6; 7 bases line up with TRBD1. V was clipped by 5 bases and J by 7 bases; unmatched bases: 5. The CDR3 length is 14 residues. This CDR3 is CASSPTGVNSPLHF. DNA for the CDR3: TGTGCCAGCAGTCCCACAGGGGTCAATTCACCCCTCCACTTT.

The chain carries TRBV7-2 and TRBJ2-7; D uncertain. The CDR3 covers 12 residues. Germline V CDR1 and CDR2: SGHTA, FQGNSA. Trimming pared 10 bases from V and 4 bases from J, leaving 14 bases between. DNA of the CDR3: TGTGCCATCATTATGGGCGCTTACGAGCAGTACTTC. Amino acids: CAIIMGAYEQYF. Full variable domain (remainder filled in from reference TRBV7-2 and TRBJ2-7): GAGVSQSPSNKVTEKGKDVELRCDPISGHTALYWYRQSLGQGLEFLIYFQGNSAPDKSGLPSDRFSAERTGGSVSTLTIQRTQQEDSAVYLCAIIMGAYEQYFGPGTRLTVT.

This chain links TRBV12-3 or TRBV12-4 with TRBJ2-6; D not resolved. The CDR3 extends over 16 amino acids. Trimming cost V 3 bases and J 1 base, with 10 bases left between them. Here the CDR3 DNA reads TGTGCCAGCAGTTTTTTGTCCCCTTCTGGGGCCAACGTCCTGACTTTC. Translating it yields CASSFLSPSGANVLTF.

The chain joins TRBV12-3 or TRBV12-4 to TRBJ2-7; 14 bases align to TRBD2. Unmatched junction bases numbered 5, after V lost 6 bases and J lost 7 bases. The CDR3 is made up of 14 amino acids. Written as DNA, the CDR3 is TGTGCCAGCAGATGGGGACTAGCGGGAGAGGAGCAGTACTTC. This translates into CASRWGLAGEEQYF.

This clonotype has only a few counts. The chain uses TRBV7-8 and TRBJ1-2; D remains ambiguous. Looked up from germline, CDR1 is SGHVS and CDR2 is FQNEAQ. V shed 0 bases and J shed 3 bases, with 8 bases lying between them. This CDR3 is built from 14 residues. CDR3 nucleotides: TGTGCCAGCAGCTTAGCCAACAGAGACTATGGCTACACCTTC. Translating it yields CASSLANRDYGYTF.

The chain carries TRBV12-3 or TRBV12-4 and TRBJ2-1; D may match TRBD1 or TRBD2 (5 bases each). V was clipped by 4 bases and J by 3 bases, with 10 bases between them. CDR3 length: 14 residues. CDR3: CASSSGDGYNEQFF. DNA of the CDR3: TGTGCCAGCAGTTCCGGGGACGGCTACAATGAGCAGTTCTTC.

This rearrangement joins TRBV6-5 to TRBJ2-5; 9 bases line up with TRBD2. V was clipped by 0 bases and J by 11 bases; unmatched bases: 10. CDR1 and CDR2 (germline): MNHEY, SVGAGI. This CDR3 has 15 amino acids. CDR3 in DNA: TGTGCCAGCAGTTACTCGGGGACTAGCAGAATGGGGCAGTACTTC. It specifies CASSYSGTSRMGQYF.

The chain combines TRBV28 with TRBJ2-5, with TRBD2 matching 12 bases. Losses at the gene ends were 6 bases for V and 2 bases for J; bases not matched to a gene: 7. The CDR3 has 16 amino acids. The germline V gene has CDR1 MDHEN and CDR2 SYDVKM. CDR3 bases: TGTGCCAGCAGCCCAACTAGCGGGAGGTGGCAAGAGACCCAGTACTTC. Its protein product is CASSPTSGRWQETQYF. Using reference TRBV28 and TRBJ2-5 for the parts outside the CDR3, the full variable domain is DVKVTQSSRYLVKRTGEKVFLECVQDMDHENMFWYRQDPGLGLRLIYFSYDVKMKEKGDIPEGYSVSREKKERFSLILESASTNQTSMYLCASSPTSGRWQETQYFGPGTRLLVL.

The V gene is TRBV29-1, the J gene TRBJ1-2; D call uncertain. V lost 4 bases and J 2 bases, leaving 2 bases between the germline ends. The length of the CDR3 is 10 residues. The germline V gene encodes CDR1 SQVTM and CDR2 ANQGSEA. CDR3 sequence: CSVVNYGYTF. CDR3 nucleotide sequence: TGCAGCGTTGTCAACTATGGCTACACCTTC.

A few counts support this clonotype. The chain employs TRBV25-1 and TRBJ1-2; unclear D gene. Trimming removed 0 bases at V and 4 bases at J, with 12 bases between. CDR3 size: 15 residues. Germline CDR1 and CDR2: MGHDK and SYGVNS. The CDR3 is CASSEYKASAYGYTF. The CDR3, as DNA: TGTGCCAGCAGTGAATATAAGGCTTCGGCCTATGGCTACACCTTC.

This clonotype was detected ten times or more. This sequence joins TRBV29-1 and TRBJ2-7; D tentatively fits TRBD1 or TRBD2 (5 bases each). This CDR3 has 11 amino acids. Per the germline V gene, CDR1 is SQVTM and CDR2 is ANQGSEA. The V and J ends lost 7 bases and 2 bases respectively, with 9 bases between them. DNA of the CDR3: TGCAGCGCTGGGGGAGCCTACGAGCAGTACTTC. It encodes CSAGGAYEQYF.

The CDR3 reads CSVEFVTQRMGIVGEQYF. The CDR3 region has the DNA TGCAGCGTTGAGTTTGTTACACAGAGAATGGGAATAGTTGGCGAGCAGTACTTC. The genes are TRBV29-1 and TRBJ2-5; D remains unclear. The J call is in doubt because the DNA end fits TRBJ2-7 better. In germline, CDR1 is SQVTM, CDR2 ANQGSEA. The CDR3 runs to 18 residues.

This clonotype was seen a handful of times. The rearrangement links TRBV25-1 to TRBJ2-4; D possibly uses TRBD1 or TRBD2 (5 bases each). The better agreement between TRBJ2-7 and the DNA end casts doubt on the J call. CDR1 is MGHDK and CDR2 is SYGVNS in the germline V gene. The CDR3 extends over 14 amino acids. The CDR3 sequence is CASSEGEGFNEQYF. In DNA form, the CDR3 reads TGTGCCAGCAGCGAAGGTGAGGGGTTTAACGAGCAGTACTTC.

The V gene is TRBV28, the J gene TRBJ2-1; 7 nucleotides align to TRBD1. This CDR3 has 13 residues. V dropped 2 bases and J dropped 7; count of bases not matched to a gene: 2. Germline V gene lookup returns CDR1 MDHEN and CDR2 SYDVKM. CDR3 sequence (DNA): TGTGCCAGCAGTTTAACGGACAGGAATGAGCAGTTCTTC. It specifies CASSLTDRNEQFF.

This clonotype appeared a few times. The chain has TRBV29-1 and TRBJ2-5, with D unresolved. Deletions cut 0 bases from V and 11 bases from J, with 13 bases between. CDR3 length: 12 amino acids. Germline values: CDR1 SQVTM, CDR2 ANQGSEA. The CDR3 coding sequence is TGCAGCGTTGAAGATTTACCCGGTGAGCAGTACTTC. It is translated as CSVEDLPGEQYF.

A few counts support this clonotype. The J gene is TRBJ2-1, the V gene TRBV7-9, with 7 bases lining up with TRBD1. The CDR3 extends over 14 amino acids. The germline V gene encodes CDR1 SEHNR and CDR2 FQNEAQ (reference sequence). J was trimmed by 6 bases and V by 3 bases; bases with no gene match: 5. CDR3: CASSFVRGPNEQFF. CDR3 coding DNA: TGTGCCAGCAGCTTCGTGAGGGGGCCCAATGAGCAGTTCTTC. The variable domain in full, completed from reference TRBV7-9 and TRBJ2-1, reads DTGVSQNPRHKITKRGQNVTFRCDPISEHNRLYWYRQTLGQGPEFLTYFQNEAQLEKSRLLSDRFSAERPKGSFSTLEIQRTEQGDSAMYLCASSFVRGPNEQFFGPGTRLTVL.

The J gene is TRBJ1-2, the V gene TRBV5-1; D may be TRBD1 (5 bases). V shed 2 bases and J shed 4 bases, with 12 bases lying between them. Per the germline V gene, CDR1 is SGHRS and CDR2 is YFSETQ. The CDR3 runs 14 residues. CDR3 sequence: CASSFGDGTYGYTF. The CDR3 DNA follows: TGCGCCAGCAGCTTTGGGGACGGGACCTATGGCTACACCTTC.

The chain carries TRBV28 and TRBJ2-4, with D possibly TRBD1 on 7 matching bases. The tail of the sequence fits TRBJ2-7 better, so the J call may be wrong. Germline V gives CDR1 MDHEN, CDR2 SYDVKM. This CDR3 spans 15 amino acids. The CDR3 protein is CASTLGPGGSYEQYF. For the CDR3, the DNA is TGTGCCAGCACCCTGGGTCCAGGGGGGAGCTACGAGCAGTACTTC.

CDR3 in amino acids: CASSLGAGGFNEQFF. CDR3 bases: TGTGCCAGCAGCTTAGGAGCAGGGGGCTTCAATGAGCAGTTCTTC. This chain links TRBV7-6 with TRBJ2-1; TRBD1 matches 8 bases. Unmatched junction bases numbered 5, after V lost 1 base and J lost 6 bases. The germline CDR1 and CDR2 sequences are SGHVS and FNYEAQ. This CDR3 is built from 15 residues. Complete variable domain (other parts from reference TRBV7-6 and TRBJ2-1): GAGVSQSPRYKVTKRGQDVALRCDPISGHVSLYWYRQALGQGPEFLTYFNYEAQQDKSGLPNDRFSAERPEGSISTLTIQRTEQRDSAMYRCASSLGAGGFNEQFFGPGTRLTVL.

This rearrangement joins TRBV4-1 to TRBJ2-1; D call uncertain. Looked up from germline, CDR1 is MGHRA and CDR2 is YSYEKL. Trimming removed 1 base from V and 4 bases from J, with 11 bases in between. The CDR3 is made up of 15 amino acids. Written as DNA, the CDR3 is TGCGCCAGCAGCCAAGTAAGTCCGGAATACAATGAGCAGTTCTTC. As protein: CASSQVSPEYNEQFF.

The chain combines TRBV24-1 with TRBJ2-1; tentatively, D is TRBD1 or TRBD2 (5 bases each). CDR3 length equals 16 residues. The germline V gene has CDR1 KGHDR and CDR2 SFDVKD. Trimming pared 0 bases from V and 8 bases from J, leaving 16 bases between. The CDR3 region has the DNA TGTGCCACCAGTGATTTGACCGGGGACGTGGAACATGAGCAGTTCTTC. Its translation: CATSDLTGDVEHEQFF.

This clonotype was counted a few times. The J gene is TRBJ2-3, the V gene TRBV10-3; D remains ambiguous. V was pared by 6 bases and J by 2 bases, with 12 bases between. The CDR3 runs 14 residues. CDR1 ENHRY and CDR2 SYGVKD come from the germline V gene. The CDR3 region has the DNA TGTGCCATCAGGCCCCCCCTCGACACAGATACGCAGTATTTT. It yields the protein CAIRPPLDTDTQYF.

The DNA for the CDR3 is TGTGCCAGCAGCGCCCATCCACAGACTAGCGGACCAAACAATGAGCAGTTCTTC. Amino acid sequence: CASSAHPQTSGPNNEQFF. This chain joins TRBV7-2 and TRBJ2-1; 9 nucleotides match TRBD2. This CDR3 is built from 18 residues. V shed 5 bases and J 5 bases; nucleotides not matched to a gene: 16. From germline, CDR1 is SGHTA and CDR2 FQGNSA.

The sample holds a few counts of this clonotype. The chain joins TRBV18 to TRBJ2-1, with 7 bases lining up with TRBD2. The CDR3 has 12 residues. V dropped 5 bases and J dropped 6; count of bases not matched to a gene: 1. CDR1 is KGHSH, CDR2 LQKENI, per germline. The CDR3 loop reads CASSREGNEQFF. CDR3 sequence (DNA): TGTGCCAGCTCAAGGGAGGGCAATGAGCAGTTCTTC.